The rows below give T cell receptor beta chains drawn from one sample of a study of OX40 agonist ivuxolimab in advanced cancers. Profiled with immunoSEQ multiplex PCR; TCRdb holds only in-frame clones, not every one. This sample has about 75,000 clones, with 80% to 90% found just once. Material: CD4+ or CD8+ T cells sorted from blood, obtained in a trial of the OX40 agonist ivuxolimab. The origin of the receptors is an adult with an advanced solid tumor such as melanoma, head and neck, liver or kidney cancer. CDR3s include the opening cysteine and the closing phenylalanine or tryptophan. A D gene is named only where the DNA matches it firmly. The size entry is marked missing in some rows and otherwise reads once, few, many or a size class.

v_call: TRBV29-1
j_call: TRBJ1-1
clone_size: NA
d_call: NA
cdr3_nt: TGCAGCGCTGGCTTTGGCGGCGGCACTGAAGCTTTCTTT
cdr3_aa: CSAGFGGGTEAFF

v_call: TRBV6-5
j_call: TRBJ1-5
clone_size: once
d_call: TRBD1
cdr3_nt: TGTGCCAGCAGCACAGACAGGGGCCCCAATCAGCCCCAGCATTTT
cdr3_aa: CASSTDRGPNQPQHF

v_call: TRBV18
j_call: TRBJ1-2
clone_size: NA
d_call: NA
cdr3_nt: TGTGCCAGCTCACCGGGGGTCGACTATGGCTACACCTTC
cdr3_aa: CASSPGVDYGYTF

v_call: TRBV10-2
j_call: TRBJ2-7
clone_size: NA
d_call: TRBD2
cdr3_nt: TGCGCCAGCAGTGATGGACTAGCGGGGGGCTCCTACGAGCAGTACTTC
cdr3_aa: CASSDGLAGGSYEQYF

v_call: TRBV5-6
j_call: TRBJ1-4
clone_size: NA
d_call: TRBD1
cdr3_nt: TGTGCCAGCAGCTTAATAAACAGGGGGAATGAAAAACTGTTTTTT
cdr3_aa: CASSLINRGNEKLFF

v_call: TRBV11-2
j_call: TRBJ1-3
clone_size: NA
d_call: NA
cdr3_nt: TGTGCCAGCAGCGCAACAAATCAGGGGGGAAACACCATATATTTT
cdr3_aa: CASSATNQGGNTIYF

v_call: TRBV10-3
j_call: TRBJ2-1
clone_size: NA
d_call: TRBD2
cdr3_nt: TGTGCCATCACCCCCACTAGCGAGTCCTACAATGAGCAGTTCTTC
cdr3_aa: CAITPTSESYNEQFF

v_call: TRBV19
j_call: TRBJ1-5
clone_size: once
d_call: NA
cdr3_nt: TGTGCCAGTAGTGGTGGTCAGGACAATCAGCCCCAGCATTTT
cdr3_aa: CASSGGQDNQPQHF

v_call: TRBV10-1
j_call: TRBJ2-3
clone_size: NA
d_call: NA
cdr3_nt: TGCGCCAGCAGTGAGCCGGGCCTCCCGTATACGCAGTATTTT
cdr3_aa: CASSEPGLPYTQYF

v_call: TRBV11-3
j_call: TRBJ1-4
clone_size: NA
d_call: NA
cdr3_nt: TGTGCCAGCAGCCGTACAGCTTCCGATGAAAAACTGTTTTTT
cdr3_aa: CASSRTASDEKLFF

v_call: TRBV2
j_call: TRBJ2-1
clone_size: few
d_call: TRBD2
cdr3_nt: TGTGCCAGCGACGGAGTTAGCGGGAGTTCCGACTTCAATGAGCAGTTCTTC
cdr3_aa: CASDGVSGSSDFNEQFF

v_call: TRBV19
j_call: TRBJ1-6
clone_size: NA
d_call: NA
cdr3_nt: TGTGCCAGTAGTTTCCTCGGGAGGGACTCACCCCTCCACTTT
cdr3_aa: CASSFLGRDSPLHF

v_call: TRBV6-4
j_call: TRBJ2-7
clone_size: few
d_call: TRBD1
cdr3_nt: TGTGCCAGCAGTGGACAGGGGGGGCGCGAGCAGTACTTC
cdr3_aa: CASSGQGGREQYF

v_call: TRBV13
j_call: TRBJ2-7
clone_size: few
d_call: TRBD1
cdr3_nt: TGTGCCAGCAGCCTAAGACAGGGGGCGACCGAGCAGTACTTC
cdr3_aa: CASSLRQGATEQYF

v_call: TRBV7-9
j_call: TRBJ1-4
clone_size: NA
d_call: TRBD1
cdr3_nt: TGTGCCAGCAGCATCGGGACAGGGGGCGGTGAAAAACTGTTTTTT
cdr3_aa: CASSIGTGGGEKLFF

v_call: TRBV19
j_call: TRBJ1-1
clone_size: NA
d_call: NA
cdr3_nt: TGTGCCAGTAGTTTCTCATACACTGAAGCTTTCTTT
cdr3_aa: CASSFSYTEAFF

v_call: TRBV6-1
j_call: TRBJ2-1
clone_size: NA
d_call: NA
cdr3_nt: TGTGCCAGCAGTGAGCTCTATGAGCAGTTCTTC
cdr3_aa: CASSELYEQFF

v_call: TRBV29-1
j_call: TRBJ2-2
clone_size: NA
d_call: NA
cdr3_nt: TGCAGCGTTGAGGAGGGGGCGCGGGGAACCGGGGAGCTGTTTTTT
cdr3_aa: CSVEEGARGTGELFF

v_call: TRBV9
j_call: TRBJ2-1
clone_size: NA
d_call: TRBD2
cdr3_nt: TGTGCCAGCAGCGCCACCAGCGGGAGTGGTGAGCAGTTCTTC
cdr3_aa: CASSATSGSGEQFF

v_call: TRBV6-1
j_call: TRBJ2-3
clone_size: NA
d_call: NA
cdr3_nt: TGTGCCACCAATCCGGGACTGCGCACAGATACGCAGTATTTT
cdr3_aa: CATNPGLRTDTQYF

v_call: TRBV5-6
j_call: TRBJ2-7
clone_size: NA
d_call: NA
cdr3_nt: TGTGCCAGCAGCCCGAGTCTCGTCTCCTACGAGCAGTACTTC
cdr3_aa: CASSPSLVSYEQYF

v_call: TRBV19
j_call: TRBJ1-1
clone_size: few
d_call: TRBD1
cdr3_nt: TGTGCCAGTAGTACGGGACAGCCCAACACTGAAGCTTTCTTT
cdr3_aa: CASSTGQPNTEAFF

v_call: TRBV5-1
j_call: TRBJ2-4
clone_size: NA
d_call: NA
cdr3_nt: TGCGCCAGCAGCTTGGTTCCCAAAAACATTCAGTACTTC
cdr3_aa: CASSLVPKNIQYF

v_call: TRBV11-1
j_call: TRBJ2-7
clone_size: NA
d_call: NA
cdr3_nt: TGTGCCAGCAGCTTGACAGTTTTCTCCTACGAGCAGTACTTC
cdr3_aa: CASSLTVFSYEQYF

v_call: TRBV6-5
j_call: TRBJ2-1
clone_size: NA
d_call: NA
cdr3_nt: TGTGCCAGCAGCCCCTCGGGCGCGGGGAATGAGCAGTTCTTC
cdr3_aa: CASSPSGAGNEQFF

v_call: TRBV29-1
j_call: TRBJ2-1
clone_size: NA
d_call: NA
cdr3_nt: TGCAGCGTTGAGGTAGCTGGCGAGCAGTTCTTC
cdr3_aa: CSVEVAGEQFF

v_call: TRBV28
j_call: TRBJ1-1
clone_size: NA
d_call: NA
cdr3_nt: TGTGCCAGCAGCCCCCTCACAGGTAACACTGAAGCTTTCTTT
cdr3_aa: CASSPLTGNTEAFF

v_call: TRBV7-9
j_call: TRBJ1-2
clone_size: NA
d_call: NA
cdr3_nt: TGTGCCAGCAGCTTAGTCGGGGGCGGCTACACCTTC
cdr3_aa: CASSLVGGGYTF

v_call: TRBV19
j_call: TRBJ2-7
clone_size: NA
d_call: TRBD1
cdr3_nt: TGTGCCAGTAGTCGCCGACAGGGAAGCTCCTACGAGCAGTACTTC
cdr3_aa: CASSRRQGSSYEQYF

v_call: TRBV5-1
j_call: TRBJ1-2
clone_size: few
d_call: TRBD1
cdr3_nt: TGCGCCAGCAGCGGGACAGGGGGTTTGAGCTACACCTTC
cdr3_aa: CASSGTGGLSYTF

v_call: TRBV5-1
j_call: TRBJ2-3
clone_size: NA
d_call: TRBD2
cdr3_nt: TGCGCCAGCAGCTTGGGTAGCGGGAGCGGCGATACGCAGTATTTT
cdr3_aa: CASSLGSGSGDTQYF

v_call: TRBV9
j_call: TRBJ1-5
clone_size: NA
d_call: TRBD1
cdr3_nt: TGTGCCAGCAGCGGGGGACAGCCCAATCAGCCCCAGCATTTT
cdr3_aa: CASSGGQPNQPQHF

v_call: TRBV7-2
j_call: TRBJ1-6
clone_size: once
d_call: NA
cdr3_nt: TGTGCCAGCAGCTCCGACGGATATAATTCACCCCTCCACTTT
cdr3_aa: CASSSDGYNSPLHF

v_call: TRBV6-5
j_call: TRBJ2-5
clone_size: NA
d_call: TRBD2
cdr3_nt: TGTGCCAGCAGCCCGGGACTAGCGGGACAAGAGACCCAGTACTTC
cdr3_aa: CASSPGLAGQETQYF

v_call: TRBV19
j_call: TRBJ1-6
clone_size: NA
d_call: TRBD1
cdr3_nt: TGTGCCAGTAGTAGCAGGGGGCTTAATTCACCCCTCCACTTT
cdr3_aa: CASSSRGLNSPLHF

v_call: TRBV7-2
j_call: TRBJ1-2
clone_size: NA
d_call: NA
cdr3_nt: TGTGCCAGCAGCCAGCCGGGGGCCAACTATGGCTACACCTTC
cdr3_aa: CASSQPGANYGYTF

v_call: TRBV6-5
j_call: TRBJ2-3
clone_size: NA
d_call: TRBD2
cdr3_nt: TGTGCCAGCAGTTACGTAGGGGCGGGAGACCGACTGTATTTT
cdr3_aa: CASSYVGAGDRLYF

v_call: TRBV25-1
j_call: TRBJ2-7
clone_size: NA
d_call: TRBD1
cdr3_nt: TGTGCCAGCAGTGTCCCCAAGGGGACAGGGGGCGTATACGAGCAGTACTTC
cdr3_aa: CASSVPKGTGGVYEQYF

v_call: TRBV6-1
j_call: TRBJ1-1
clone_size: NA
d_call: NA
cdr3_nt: TGTGCCAGCAGTGGCTTGGTAAACACTGAAGCTTTCTTT
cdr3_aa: CASSGLVNTEAFF

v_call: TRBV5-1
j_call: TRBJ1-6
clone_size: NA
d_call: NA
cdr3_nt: TGCGCCAGCAGCTTGGCCGAGTATTCACCCCTCCACTTT
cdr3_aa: CASSLAEYSPLHF

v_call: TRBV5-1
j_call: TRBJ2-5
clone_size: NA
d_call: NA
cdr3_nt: TGCGCCAGCAGCTTGGCGGGACAAGGGTCAGAGACCCAGTACTTC
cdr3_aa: CASSLAGQGSETQYF

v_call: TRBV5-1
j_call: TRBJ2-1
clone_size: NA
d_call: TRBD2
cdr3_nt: TGCGCCAGCAAACAAGCGGGAGGGCCCTACAATGAGCAGTTCTTC
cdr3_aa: CASKQAGGPYNEQFF

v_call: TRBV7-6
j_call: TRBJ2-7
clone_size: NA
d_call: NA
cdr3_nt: TGTGCCAGCAGCATGTCAGCGTACGAGCAGTACTTC
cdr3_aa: CASSMSAYEQYF